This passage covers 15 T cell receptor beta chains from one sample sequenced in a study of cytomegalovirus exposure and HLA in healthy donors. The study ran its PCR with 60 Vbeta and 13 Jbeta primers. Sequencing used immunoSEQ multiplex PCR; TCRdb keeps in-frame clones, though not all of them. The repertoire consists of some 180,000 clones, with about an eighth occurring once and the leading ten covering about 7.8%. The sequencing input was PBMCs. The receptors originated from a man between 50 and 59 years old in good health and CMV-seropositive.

The CDR3 coding sequence is TGTGCCAGCAGCGACAGGACTTCTACCTACACAGATACGCAGTATTTT. It specifies CASSDRTSTYTDTQYF. This chain connects TRBV14 to TRBJ2-3, with D tentatively TRBD1 (6 bases). Germline V gives CDR1 SGHDN, CDR2 FVKESK. The CDR3 runs to 16 residues. V was shortened by 5 bases and J by 2 bases, with 17 bases between the two germline ends.

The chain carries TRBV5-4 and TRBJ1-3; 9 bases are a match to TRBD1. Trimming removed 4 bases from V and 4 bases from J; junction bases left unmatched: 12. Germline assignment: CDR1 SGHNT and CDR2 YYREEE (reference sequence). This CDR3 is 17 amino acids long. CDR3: CASSPGTGHRGGNTIYF. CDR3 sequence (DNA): TGTGCCAGCAGCCCAGGGACAGGGCATAGAGGAGGAAACACCATATATTTT.

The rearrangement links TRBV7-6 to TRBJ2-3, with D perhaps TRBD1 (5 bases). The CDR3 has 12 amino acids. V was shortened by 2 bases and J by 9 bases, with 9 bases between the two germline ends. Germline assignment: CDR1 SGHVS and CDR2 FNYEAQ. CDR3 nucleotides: TGTGCCAGCAGCTTATACAAGGGGACGCAGTATTTT. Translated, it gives CASSLYKGTQYF.

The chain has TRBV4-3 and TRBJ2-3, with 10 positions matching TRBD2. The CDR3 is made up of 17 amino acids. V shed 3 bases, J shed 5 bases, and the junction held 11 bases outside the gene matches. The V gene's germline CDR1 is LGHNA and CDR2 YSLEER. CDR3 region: CASSQALIAGGGDTQYF. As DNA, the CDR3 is TGCGCCAGCAGCCAGGCCCTCATAGCGGGGGGTGGAGATACGCAGTATTTT.

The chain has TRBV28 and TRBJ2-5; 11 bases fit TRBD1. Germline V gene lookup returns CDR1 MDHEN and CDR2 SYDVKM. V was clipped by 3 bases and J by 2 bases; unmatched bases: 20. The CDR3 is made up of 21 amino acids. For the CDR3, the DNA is TGTGCCAGCAGTTTGCGGGGACAGGGGGAGAAAAATCCCAAAATTCAAGAGACCCAGTACTTC. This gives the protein CASSLRGQGEKNPKIQETQYF.

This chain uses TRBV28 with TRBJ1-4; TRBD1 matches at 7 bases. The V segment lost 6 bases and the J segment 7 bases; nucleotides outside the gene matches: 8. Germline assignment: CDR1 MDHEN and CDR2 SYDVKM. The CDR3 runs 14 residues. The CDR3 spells CASSFDRVVEKLFF. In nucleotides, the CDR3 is TGTGCCAGCAGCTTCGACAGGGTTGTTGAAAAACTGTTTTTT.

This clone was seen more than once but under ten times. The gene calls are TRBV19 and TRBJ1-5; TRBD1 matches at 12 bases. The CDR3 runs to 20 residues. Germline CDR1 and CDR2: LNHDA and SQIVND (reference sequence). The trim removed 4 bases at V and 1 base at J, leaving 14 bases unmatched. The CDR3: CASSTRDRGLLLSSNQPQHF. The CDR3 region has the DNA TGTGCCAGTAGTACCCGGGACAGGGGGCTTTTACTATCCAGCAATCAGCCCCAGCATTTT.

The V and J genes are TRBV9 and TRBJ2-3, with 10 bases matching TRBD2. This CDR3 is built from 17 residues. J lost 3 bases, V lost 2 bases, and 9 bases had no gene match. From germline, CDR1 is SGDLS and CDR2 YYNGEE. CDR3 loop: CASSVFSGGRDTDTQYF. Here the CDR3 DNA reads TGTGCCAGCAGCGTGTTTAGCGGGGGGCGCGATACAGATACGCAGTATTTT.

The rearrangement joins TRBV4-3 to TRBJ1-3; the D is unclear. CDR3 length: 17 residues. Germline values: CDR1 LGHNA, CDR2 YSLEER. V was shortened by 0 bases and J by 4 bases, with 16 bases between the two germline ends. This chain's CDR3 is CASSQDSGSRAGNTIYF. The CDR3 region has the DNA TGCGCCAGCAGCCAAGATTCAGGCAGCCGCGCGGGAAACACCATATATTTT.

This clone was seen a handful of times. DNA of the CDR3: TGTGCCAGTAGTATTATCGGGGTGAATAGCAATCAGCCCCAGCATTTT. Translating gives CASSIIGVNSNQPQHF. J is TRBJ1-5 and V is TRBV19, with unresolved D. CDR1 and CDR2 from the germline V gene are LNHDA and SQIVND (reference sequence). The CDR3 is made up of 16 amino acids. V lost 3 bases and J 0 bases, leaving 12 bases between the germline ends. Supplemented by reference TRBV19 and TRBJ1-5, the full variable domain reads DGGITQSPKYLFRKEGQNVTLSCEQNLNHDAMYWYRQDPGQGLRLIYYSQIVNDFQKGDIAEGYSVSREKKESFPLTVTSAQKNPTAFYLCASSIIGVNSNQPQHFGDGTRLSIL.

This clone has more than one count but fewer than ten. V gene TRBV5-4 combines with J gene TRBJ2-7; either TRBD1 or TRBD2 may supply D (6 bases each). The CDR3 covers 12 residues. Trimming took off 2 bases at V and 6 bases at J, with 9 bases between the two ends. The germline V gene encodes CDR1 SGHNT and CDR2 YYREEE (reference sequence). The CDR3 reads CASSFGGGEQYV. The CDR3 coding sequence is TGTGCCAGCAGCTTTGGAGGGGGCGAGCAGTACGTC.

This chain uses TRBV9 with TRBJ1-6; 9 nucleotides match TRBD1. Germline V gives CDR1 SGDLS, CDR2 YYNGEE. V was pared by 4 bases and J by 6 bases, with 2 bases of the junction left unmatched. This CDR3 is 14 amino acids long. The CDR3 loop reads CASSWDRVNSPLHF. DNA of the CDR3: TGTGCCAGCAGCTGGGACAGGGTTAATTCACCCCTCCACTTT.

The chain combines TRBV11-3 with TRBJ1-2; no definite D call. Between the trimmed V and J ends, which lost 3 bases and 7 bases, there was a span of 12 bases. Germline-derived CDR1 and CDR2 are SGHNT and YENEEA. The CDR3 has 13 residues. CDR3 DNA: TGTGCCAGCAGCTTTCGGCAGAGCGGTGGCTACACCTTC. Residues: CASSFRQSGGYTF.

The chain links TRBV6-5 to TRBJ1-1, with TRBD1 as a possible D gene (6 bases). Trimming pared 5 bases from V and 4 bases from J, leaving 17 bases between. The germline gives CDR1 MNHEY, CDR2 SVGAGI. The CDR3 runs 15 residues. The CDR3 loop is CASSPRGGKTTEAFF. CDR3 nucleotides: TGTGCCAGCAGTCCCCGAGGGGGAAAGACCACTGAAGCTTTCTTT.

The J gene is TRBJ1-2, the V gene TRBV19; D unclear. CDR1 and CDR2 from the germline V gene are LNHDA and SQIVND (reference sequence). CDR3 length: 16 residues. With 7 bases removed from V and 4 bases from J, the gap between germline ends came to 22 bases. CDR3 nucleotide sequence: TGTGCCAGTACTTCTGAGGGCAGAAATAGAATCTATGGCTACACCTTC. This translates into CASTSEGRNRIYGYTF. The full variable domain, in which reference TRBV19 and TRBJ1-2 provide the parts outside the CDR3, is DGGITQSPKYLFRKEGQNVTLSCEQNLNHDAMYWYRQDPGQGLRLIYYSQIVNDFQKGDIAEGYSVSREKKESFPLTVTSAQKNPTAFYLCASTSEGRNRIYGYTFGSGTRLTVV.